This entry lists 9 T cell receptor beta chains sequenced from one sample in a study of blood T cell repertoires in COVID-19. Assay: immunoSEQ multiplex PCR; the TCRdb copy retains only in-frame clones and omits some. The sample lists 200,000 or so clones, 84% occurring once. Sequencing used peripheral blood. Receptor source: a human donor in a cohort sampled during active COVID-19.

The chain carries TRBV28 and TRBJ1-3; TRBD1 is a possible D gene (6 bases). The CDR3 contains 14 residues. Germline-derived CDR1 and CDR2 are MDHEN and SYDVKM. Trimming removed 5 bases at V and 1 base at J, with 9 bases between. The CDR3 region is CASSPQGSGNTIYF. CDR3 nucleotide sequence: TGTGCCAGCAGTCCACAGGGTTCTGGAAACACCATATATTTT.

The chain couples TRBV5-1 to TRBJ2-7; 8 nucleotides line up with TRBD2. The CDR3 is 16 amino acids. The J segment lost 3 bases and the V segment lost 0 bases, leaving 8 bases of the junction unmatched. CDR1 is SGHRS, CDR2 YFSETQ, per germline. The CDR3 is CASSLAAASGRYEQYF. The CDR3, as DNA: TGCGCCAGCAGCTTGGCCGCGGCTAGCGGGCGCTACGAGCAGTACTTC.

The CDR3 protein is CASSYNTGNEQFF. Here the CDR3 DNA reads TGTGCCAGCAGTTATAACACGGGAAATGAGCAGTTCTTC. V usage is TRBV6-5 and J usage is TRBJ2-1, with a weak D call TRBD2 (5 bases). Trimming left V 3 bases short and J 7 bases short, with 10 bases between. This CDR3 is built from 13 residues. Looked up from germline, CDR1 is MNHEY and CDR2 is SVGAGI.

The chain has TRBV6-5 and TRBJ2-1; 13 bases agree with TRBD2. In germline, CDR1 is MNHEY, CDR2 SVGAGI. The J segment lost 9 bases and the V segment lost 1 base, leaving 6 bases of the junction unmatched. The CDR3 is 16 amino acids. CDR3 sequence (DNA): TGTGCCAGCAGTTACTGGACTAGCGGGAGTAGGAGTGAGCAGTTCTTC. Its protein is CASSYWTSGSRSEQFF.

The chain is built from TRBV4-1 and TRBJ2-1; maybe TRBD2 (6 bases). Germline V gives CDR1 MGHRA, CDR2 YSYEKL. V lost 4 bases and J lost 2, with 12 bases in between. The CDR3 totals 15 residues. CDR3 amino acids: CASSPGRGAYNEQFF. CDR3 coding DNA: TGCGCCAGCAGCCCCGGGAGAGGGGCCTACAATGAGCAGTTCTTC.

This clone was detected once. V gene TRBV3-1 (or the pseudogene TRBV3-2) combines with J gene TRBJ2-2; D unresolved. CDR1 LGHDT and CDR2 YNNKEL come from the germline V gene (reference sequence). The CDR3 runs to 17 residues. Trimming left V 0 bases short and J 4 bases short, with 15 bases between. CDR3 sequence reads: CASSQDLSRSGTGELFF. Written as DNA, the CDR3 is TGTGCCAGCAGCCAAGATCTTTCTAGGAGTGGCACCGGGGAGCTGTTTTTT.

The chain employs TRBV9 and TRBJ2-5, with 8 bases that match TRBD2. The V gene end was trimmed by 2 bases and the J gene end by 2 bases; junction bases not matched to a gene: 8. This CDR3 has 16 residues. In germline, CDR1 is SGDLS, CDR2 YYNGEE. CDR3 amino acids: CASSVGSLAGQETQYF. The CDR3 bases are TGTGCCAGCAGCGTTGGGAGCTTAGCGGGGCAAGAGACCCAGTACTTC. The variable domain in full, completed from reference TRBV9 and TRBJ2-5, reads DSGVTQTPKHLITATGQRVTLRCSPRSGDLSVYWYQQSLDQGLQFLIQYYNGEERAKGNILERFSAQQFPDLHSELNLSSLELGDSALYFCASSVGSLAGQETQYFGPGTRLLVL.

The chain couples TRBV7-2 to TRBJ1-2; D unresolved. Germline CDR1 reads SGHTA; CDR2 reads FQGNSA. V lost 3 bases and J lost 8, with 13 bases in between. This CDR3 has 13 residues. CDR3: CASSFIRLAGYTF. CDR3 bases: TGTGCCAGCAGCTTTATCCGATTGGCAGGCTACACCTTC.

The CDR3: CASSLDGTAPSGYTF. CDR3 bases: TGTGCCAGCAGCTTGGACGGGACAGCGCCGTCTGGCTACACCTTC. This chain connects TRBV7-2 to TRBJ1-2; 7 nucleotides align to TRBD1. Germline loops: CDR1 SGHTA, CDR2 FQGNSA. V shed 3 bases and J 7 bases; nucleotides not matched to a gene: 11. The CDR3 has 15 amino acids.